Each of the 27 T cell receptor beta chains below was sequenced from the same sample in a study of CD4 T cell repertoires in COVID-19. Libraries were prepared by immunoSEQ multiplex PCR; TCRdb keeps only in-frame clonotypes and omits some of them. The sample contains tens of thousands of clones, more than 75% of which appear only once. These memory T cells were uncultured and sequenced directly after ex vivo isolation. This specimen consisted of central memory CD4+ T cells from blood, obtained before the COVID-19 pandemic. The source is a human donor who had COVID-19.

This chain links TRBV6-7 with TRBJ2-5; maybe TRBD1 (5 bases). TRBV6-7 is known as an ORF, though its function is uncertain. The CDR3 covers 13 residues. Trimming stripped 9 bases from V and 1 base from J, with 12 bases between. CDR3 DNA: TGTGCCAGGATATCCGACAGCCAAGAGACCCAGTACTTC. It specifies CARISDSQETQYF.

J is TRBJ1-5 and V is TRBV4-1; D not certain. CDR1 is MGHRA and CDR2 is YSYEKL in the germline V gene. This CDR3 is 13 amino acids long. The V and J ends lost 4 bases and 3 bases respectively, with 7 bases between them. The CDR3 region has the DNA TGCGCCAGCAGCCTGCAGGCCAATCAGCCCCAGCATTTT. This translates into CASSLQANQPQHF.

The rearrangement joins TRBV10-1 to TRBJ1-2, with 8 bases lining up with TRBD1. With V trimmed by 4 bases and J by 8 bases, 9 bases remained unmatched. CDR3 size: 14 residues. Germline assignment: CDR1 WNHNN and CDR2 SYGVQD (reference sequence). This CDR3 is CASSGGQGHRGYTF. The CDR3 DNA reads TGCGCCAGCAGTGGTGGACAGGGCCACAGGGGCTACACCTTC.

V gene TRBV7-2 combines with J gene TRBJ2-7; a possible D gene is TRBD2 (5 bases). The CDR3 sequence is 12 residues long. With 1 base removed from V and 12 bases from J, the gap between germline ends came to 13 bases. Germline V gene data show CDR1 as SGHTA and CDR2 as FQGNSA. CDR3 sequence reads: CASSLESRVPYF. DNA of the CDR3: TGTGCCAGCAGCTTAGAGTCGCGGGTGCCGTACTTC.

This chain joins TRBV5-1 and TRBJ2-3, with TRBD2 matching 8 bases. Germline values: CDR1 SGHRS, CDR2 YFSETQ. This CDR3 is built from 16 residues. The J segment lost 6 bases and the V segment lost 0 bases, leaving 9 bases of the junction unmatched. The CDR3 sequence is CASSLESQGLGDTQYF. DNA of the CDR3: TGCGCCAGCAGCTTGGAGAGTCAGGGACTAGGGGATACGCAGTATTTT.

The chain couples TRBV13 to TRBJ1-6, with D maybe TRBD1 (6 bases). Germline lookup yields CDR1 PRHDT and CDR2 FYEKMQ (reference sequence). Trimming took 8 bases from V and 9 from J, leaving 20 bases between them. This CDR3 is built from 15 residues. The CDR3 loop reads CASLKSTGLFSPLHF. The DNA of the CDR3 is TGTGCCAGCCTCAAGAGTACAGGGCTGTTTTCACCCCTCCACTTT.

V and J are TRBV6-1 and TRBJ1-4; 7 nucleotides match TRBD1. Looked up from germline, CDR1 is MNHNS and CDR2 is SASEGT. After removal of 10 bases from V and 5 bases from J, the junction contained 7 bases not matched to a gene. This CDR3 is 13 amino acids long. CDR3 region: CATNRGGNEKLFF. CDR3 in DNA: TGTGCCACCAACAGGGGCGGGAATGAAAAACTGTTTTTT.

The V and J genes are TRBV10-2 and TRBJ2-2; 9 nucleotides match TRBD2. V was pared by 6 bases and J by 2 bases, with 4 bases of the junction left unmatched. Per the germline V gene, CDR1 is WSHSY and CDR2 is SAAADI. This CDR3 region has 15 residues. The CDR3 region is CASRVLAGNTGELFF. CDR3 coding DNA: TGCGCCAGCAGGGTACTAGCGGGCAACACCGGGGAGCTGTTTTTT.

This chain connects TRBV27 to TRBJ1-2; TRBD1 matches 7 bases. The CDR3 is 16 residues long. The germline gives CDR1 MNHEY, CDR2 SMNVEV (reference sequence). The J segment lost 4 bases and the V segment lost 4 bases, leaving 12 bases of the junction unmatched. DNA for the CDR3: TGTGCCAGCAGTTCCCTTGGACAGGCGAGAGGCTATGGCTACACCTTC. This encodes CASSSLGQARGYGYTF.

This chain links TRBV27 with TRBJ2-1, with 8 nucleotides matching TRBD2. The CDR3 consists of 17 residues. V lost 5 bases and J lost 4; bases outside the gene matches: 13. CDR1 and CDR2 from the germline V gene are MNHEY and SMNVEV (reference sequence). CDR3 protein: CASSLRGGRALYNEQFF. CDR3 coding DNA: TGTGCCAGCAGTCTCCGGGGGGGGCGGGCGTTGTACAATGAGCAGTTCTTC.

The chain uses TRBV27 and TRBJ1-1; D remains ambiguous. In germline, CDR1 is MNHEY, CDR2 SMNVEV (reference sequence). The CDR3 consists of 13 residues. The V and J ends lost 2 bases and 6 bases respectively, with 10 bases between them. Here the CDR3 reads CASSLGNQAEAFF. CDR3 DNA sequence: TGTGCCAGCAGTTTAGGCAACCAGGCTGAAGCTTTCTTT.

The chain has TRBV19 and TRBJ1-2; maybe TRBD1 (6 bases). V lost 6 bases, J lost 1 base, and 12 bases lay in between. The CDR3 covers 14 residues. CDR1 and CDR2 (germline): LNHDA, SQIVND (reference sequence). The CDR3 region has the DNA TGTGCCAGTAGAACCACAGGGCTTAACTATGGCTACACCTTC. This translates into CASRTTGLNYGYTF.

The V and J genes are TRBV7-8 and TRBJ2-7, with D perhaps matching TRBD1 (6 bases). Trimming pared 7 bases from V and 0 bases from J, leaving 13 bases between. The CDR3 loop spans 14 amino acids. CDR1 and CDR2 (germline): SGHVS, FQNEAQ. DNA of the CDR3: TGTGCCAGCACCAGACAGGCCAGCTCCTACGAGCAGTACTTC. Its translation is CASTRQASSYEQYF.

The J gene is TRBJ1-2, the V gene TRBV27; 7 positions match TRBD1. Unmatched junction bases numbered 5, after V lost 2 bases and J lost 5 bases. The CDR3 consists of 14 residues. The germline gives CDR1 MNHEY, CDR2 SMNVEV (reference sequence). CDR3 protein: CASSLGQGVYGYTF. The DNA for the CDR3 is TGTGCCAGCAGTTTAGGGCAGGGGGTTTATGGCTACACCTTC.

This clone was detected once. V is TRBV19 and J is TRBJ1-1; D is unclear. The germline V and J ends were trimmed by 5 bases and 5 bases, with 15 bases remaining between them. This CDR3 has 14 residues. CDR1 and CDR2 (germline): LNHDA, SQIVND (reference sequence). For the CDR3, the DNA is TGTGCCAGTAGTCTCCGGACGGGAGGAACTGAAGCTTTCTTT. Encoded protein: CASSLRTGGTEAFF.

This rearrangement joins TRBV19 to TRBJ1-1; 8 positions match TRBD1. Germline V lookup: CDR1 LNHDA, CDR2 SQIVND (reference sequence). The ends lost 8 bases at V and 5 bases at J; junction bases unmatched: 4. The length of the CDR3 is 12 residues. The CDR3 DNA sequence: TGTGCCAGTCATGACAGGGGAACTGAAGCTTTCTTT. Amino acid sequence: CASHDRGTEAFF.

This clone was seen more than once but under ten times. This chain links TRBV10-3 with TRBJ2-5; D may be TRBD2 (5 bases). The CDR3 totals 14 residues. V was shortened by 3 bases and J by 5 bases, with 13 bases between the two germline ends. Germline CDR1 ENHRY, CDR2 SYGVKD. DNA for the CDR3: TGTGCCATCAGTGAAGCGGCCCTGGGGGAGACCCAGTACTTC. The encoded protein is CAISEAALGETQYF.

In nucleotides, the CDR3 is TGTGCCATCAGTGAGACACAGACAGGGCCAATTGAAGCTTTCTTT. Translated: CAISETQTGPIEAFF. The V and J genes are TRBV10-3 and TRBJ1-1; 7 bases line up with TRBD1. V gave up 2 bases and J gave up 7 bases; unmatched junction bases: 10. Germline V gene sequence: CDR1 ENHRY, CDR2 SYGVKD. CDR3 length: 15 residues.

The chain carries TRBV7-6 and TRBJ1-1; a possible D gene is TRBD1 (5 bases). Germline lookup yields CDR1 SGHVS and CDR2 FNYEAQ. The CDR3 is made up of 15 amino acids. V was shortened by 0 bases and J by 6 bases, with 14 bases between the two germline ends. The CDR3 nucleotides read TGTGCCAGCAGCTTAGCGTTGTCGGGGGGACCTGAAGCTTTCTTT. It is translated as CASSLALSGGPEAFF.

The V gene is TRBV4-2, the J gene TRBJ2-1, with TRBD2 matching 12 bases. CDR3 length equals 17 residues. Unmatched junction bases numbered 4, after V lost 0 bases and J lost 4 bases. Germline V gene lookup returns CDR1 LGHNA and CDR2 YNFKEQ. CDR3 bases: TGTGCCAGCAGCCAAGATCCGACTAGCGGGAGTTACAATGAGCAGTTCTTC. Protein product: CASSQDPTSGSYNEQFF.

This clone was counted once. In nucleotides, the CDR3 is TGTGCCAGCAGCTTGGTATTCTCGGGGGGCACTGAAGCTTTCTTT. This translates into CASSLVFSGGTEAFF. The chain links TRBV5-4 to TRBJ1-1; D possibly corresponds to TRBD1 (5 bases). Trimming removed 0 bases at V and 4 bases at J, with 13 bases between. Per the germline V gene, CDR1 is SGHNT and CDR2 is YYREEE (reference sequence). CDR3 size: 15 residues.

This chain uses TRBV19 with TRBJ2-1; D is unclear. CDR3 length equals 16 residues. V was trimmed by 3 bases and J by 2 bases, leaving 14 bases between them. Looked up from germline, CDR1 is LNHDA and CDR2 is SQIVND (reference sequence). DNA of the CDR3: TGTGCCAGTAGTATCTCAGCGAGACGTACCTACAATGAGCAGTTCTTC. The encoded protein is CASSISARRTYNEQFF.

The rearrangement uses TRBV2 and TRBJ1-1, with D possibly TRBD1 on 6 matching bases. CDR3 length: 17 amino acids. The V gene's germline CDR1 is SNHLY and CDR2 FYNNEI. V lost 9 bases, J lost 4 bases, and 27 bases lay in between. CDR3 residues: CARTGAGVGALGTEAFF. CDR3 sequence (DNA): TGTGCCAGGACCGGCGCGGGTGTGGGGGCGTTGGGCACTGAAGCTTTCTTT. Together with reference TRBV2 and TRBJ1-1, the CDR3 gives the full variable domain: EPEVTQTPSHQVTQMGQEVILRCVPISNHLYFYWYRQILGQKVEFLVSFYNNEISEKSEIFDDQFSVERPDGSNFTLKIRSTKLEDSAMYFCARTGAGVGALGTEAFFGQGTRLTVV.

The rearrangement links TRBV6-5 to TRBJ2-5; unclear D gene. CDR1 MNHEY and CDR2 SVGAGI come from the germline V gene. CDR3 length equals 11 residues. Trimming took 4 bases from V and 4 from J, leaving 4 bases between them. The CDR3 DNA is TGTGCCAGCAGTTTCCGAGAGACCCAGTACTTC. Amino acid sequence: CASSFRETQYF.

The rearrangement uses TRBV15 and TRBJ2-1, with a weak D call TRBD2 (6 bases). This CDR3 has 16 amino acids. CDR1 is LNHNV, CDR2 YYDKDF, per germline (reference sequence). The V and J ends lost 0 bases and 0 bases respectively, with 9 bases between them. The CDR3 nucleotides read TGTGCCACCAGCAGAGATGCGGGGATCTCCTACAATGAGCAGTTCTTC. Residues: CATSRDAGISYNEQFF.

The rearrangement uses TRBV23-1 and TRBJ2-5; TRBD2 matches at 7 bases. The J call could be wrong; TRBJ2-7 is a better fit for the DNA end. TRBV23-1 is identified as an open reading frame with a role that is uncertain. The CDR3 has 14 residues. The CDR3 coding sequence is TGCGCCAGCAGCCTGAGCGGGATGGCCTACGAGCAGTACTTC. Translated: CASSLSGMAYEQYF.

This rearrangement joins TRBV30 to TRBJ2-7; D is possibly TRBD1 (6 bases). Trimming pared 5 bases from V and 8 bases from J, leaving 16 bases between. Germline CDR1 reads GTSNPN; CDR2 reads SVGIG (reference sequence). The CDR3 covers 12 residues. The CDR3 DNA sequence: TGTGCCTGGCGGAAGGACAGTGCAAAGCAGTACTTC. Translating gives CAWRKDSAKQYF.